This record covers a single TCR beta chain. In its sample, this clone was seen once. Which antigen it targets is not known. Nothing much larger sits one base from this clone, and base qualities are not available. V lost 10 bases and J lost 3 bases; the stretch between them is 15 bases long. The CDR3 covers 13 residues, taking in both the cysteine and the phenylalanine. The sequence is cut down to CDR3 DNA, 39 bases in frame from base 1. The germline V gene supplies CDR1 ENHRY and CDR2 SYGVKD. Using the deep immunoSEQ assay, TCR CDR3 regions were amplified from genomic DNA by multiplex PCR. Genomic DNA extracted from each cell subset was distributed evenly over all wells of several immunoSEQ 96-well plates, and each plate served as one replicate. For sorted subsets, 200 to 250 ng of genomic DNA, equivalent to some 30,000 T cell genomes, went into each replicate PCR. Purified libraries were measured with a Qubit 3.0 fluorometer, size-checked on a Bioanalyzer 2100, and measured again with the KAPA Library Quantification kit. Every immunoSEQ 96-well plate was sequenced on a dedicated single-read 150-cycle Illumina NextSeq 550 flow cell. Regarding the original processing steps: Because the immunoSEQ output held only junctional sequences and lacked quality scores, the filtering could not match the filtering applied to full-length reads. Sequences were annotated with PyIR, a Python wrapper for IgBLAST v1.9, and V/J genes and CDR3 were assigned using IMGT germline references. Reads were removed for weak V/J assignments (E-value above 1e-6), missing CDR3, stop codons, out-of-frame junctions, or ambiguous translated residues. V3J clonotypes were defined as sequences sharing an identical inferred V gene, J gene, and CDR3 amino acid sequence. The percentage overlap between two repertoires was calculated by dividing the number of shared unique clonotypes by the size of the smaller repertoire. Repertoire richness was assessed with RTK rarefaction, the Chao1 estimator, and Recon v2.1 estimates of unobserved clonotypes. OLGA was used to compute generation probabilities for all TCRbeta clonotypes that the gDNA method yielded from a few donors. This immuneACCESS table, as held by TCRdb, lists in-frame sequences with V and J called but not all clones. Of the missing ones, under half trace to an unresolved V gene in checked studies; the others have no known cause. D and trimming come from the DNA, and the V and J calls and clone size come from that table. A total of some 2 million clones appear in this sample, roughly 94% of them only once. The ten largest clones add up to more than 0.1% of the sample.

This sample was taken from a study of shared clonotypes between healthy human individuals (TCRdb year 2020). As for the study more broadly: The cohort comprised two women and a few men aged 18 to 49 years. Different laboratories and diverse techniques were used to prepare libraries and sequence TCR repertoires, to increase sequencing depth and limit assay-specific biases. The study deeply sequenced blood TCR repertoires of several healthy adults to estimate repertoire size and the extent of clonotype sharing between individuals. Per donor, leukapheresis produced somewhere between about 0.9 and 9 billion PBMCs. Per donor, three plates each were used for CD4 naive and CD4 memory, two for CD8 naive, and one for CD8 memory. What the study reported, not specific to this receptor: Clonotypes shared by all four sorted-subset donors showed higher generation probabilities than non-shared clonotypes. Pairwise subsampling led to the expectation that sequencing depth would affect the degree of clonotype sharing among donors. Estimated clonotype richness was generally larger for naive than for memory subsets. The genetic and exposure-history diversity represented was limited by the small number of donors. Sampling was limited to blood, and TCR repertoires in tissue likely differ from TCR repertoires in blood. Even with the large sequencing depth, rarefaction of the sorted-subset datasets indicated that sequencing was incomplete. Across several donors, around 5.4% of naive CD4, roughly 3.5% of naive CD8, 2.3% of memory CD4, and under 0.45% of memory CD8 clonotypes were shared.

Healthy HIV-negative adults with no recently reported acute infections or vaccinations were included as donors. Every donor was a Caucasian adult living in Nashville, Tennessee, USA. CD4+ T cells were enriched by magnetic negative selection; naive cells were then positively selected on CD45RA, and the negative fraction formed the memory subset. Blood was obtained by leukapheresis, after which PBMCs were separated by Ficoll-Histopaque density gradient centrifugation and cryopreserved in liquid nitrogen vapor phase. Analytical flow cytometry was used to check the purity and quantity of each magnetically sorted T cell population. Genomic DNA was isolated from every sorted fraction and measured by UV absorbance on a Nanodrop 2000c.

The sequenced sample consisted of naive CD4+ T cells sorted from blood. Reading the label with the study, this specimen's cell subset or site is: CD45RA+ positively selected. This chain is built from TRBV10-3 and TRBJ1-1, with TRBD1 perhaps the D gene, on 6 matching bases. The sequence was obtained from a man aged 18-30 years in good health. The CDR3 protein is CATHRVGDTEAFF. In nucleotides, the sequence is TGTGCCACTCACAGGGTTGGGGACACTGAAGCTTTCTTT.